Listed below are T cell receptor beta chains from one sample, sequenced in a study of CD8 T cells in ankylosing spondylitis. TCRdb processed the 5' RACE reads anew with MiXCR; each CDR3 protein has one entry. The sample carries roughly 130,000 distinct CDR3 sequences, approximately 9.9% recorded once. The sample taken for sequencing was blood, either unsorted or a sorted T cell fraction (not recorded which). The receptors come from a male donor with ankylosing spondylitis or in good health (not recorded which). Each CDR3 is given with its conserved first and last residue. The D gene is left open where the match is weak. Only some rows state a clone size, as once, few, many or a class for expanded clones.

V gene: TRBV5-1; J gene: TRBJ2-2; clone size: NA; D gene: TRBD2; CDR3 DNA: TGCGCCAGCAGCTTGGCCGCCAATATAGCGGGAGGGCCAAAACCCAAGGGCACCGGGGAGCTGTTTTTT; CDR3 protein: CASSLAANIAGGPKPKGTGELFF
V gene: TRBV3-1; J gene: TRBJ2-7; clone size: many; D gene: NA; CDR3 DNA: TGTGCCAGCAGCCAAGAGGGGGAGCAGTACTTC; CDR3 protein: CASSQEGEQYF
V gene: TRBV4-3; J gene: TRBJ2-3; clone size: few; D gene: NA; CDR3 DNA: TGCGCCAGCAGCCAAGATTCAGCAGCGTTTAGCACAGATACGCAGTATTTT; CDR3 protein: CASSQDSAAFSTDTQYF
V gene: TRBV20-1; J gene: TRBJ1-1; clone size: NA; D gene: NA; CDR3 DNA: TGCAGTGCTAGGACCCCTCGGGGAGTCAACACTGAAGCTTTCTTT; CDR3 protein: CSARTPRGVNTEAFF
V gene: TRBV2; J gene: TRBJ2-7; clone size: NA; D gene: TRBD2; CDR3 DNA: TGTGCCAGCAGTGGGTCTAGCGGGATCAACCTCTCCTACGAGCAGTACTTC; CDR3 protein: CASSGSSGINLSYEQYF
V gene: TRBV7-6; J gene: TRBJ1-4; clone size: many; D gene: NA; CDR3 DNA: TGTGCCAGCAGCTTAGGGAGACAGAATGAAAAACTGTTTTTT; CDR3 protein: CASSLGRQNEKLFF
V gene: TRBV7-8; J gene: TRBJ2-7; clone size: many; D gene: TRBD1; CDR3 DNA: TGTGCCAGCAGCTTACAGGGGGCCAGGATTTACTACGAGCAGTACTTC; CDR3 protein: CASSLQGARIYYEQYF
V gene: TRBV2; J gene: TRBJ2-3; clone size: many; D gene: TRBD1; CDR3 DNA: TGTGCCAGCAGTTTCCGGACAGGAGACACAGATACGCAGTATTTT; CDR3 protein: CASSFRTGDTDTQYF
V gene: TRBV7-3; J gene: TRBJ2-1; clone size: NA; D gene: TRBD2; CDR3 DNA: TGTGCCAGCAGCGGAGAGGGACTAGCGGACAATGAGCAGTTCTTC; CDR3 protein: CASSGEGLADNEQFF
V gene: TRBV5-5; J gene: TRBJ2-2; clone size: many; D gene: NA; CDR3 DNA: TGTGCCAGCAGTCCCGGGACACTCACCGGGGAGCTGTTTTTT; CDR3 protein: CASSPGTLTGELFF
V gene: TRBV3-1; J gene: TRBJ2-7; clone size: many; D gene: TRBD2; CDR3 DNA: TGTGCCAGCAGCCAAGCGAGCGGGAGTAACTACGAGCAGTACTTC; CDR3 protein: CASSQASGSNYEQYF
V gene: TRBV6-5; J gene: TRBJ2-3; clone size: many; D gene: NA; CDR3 DNA: TGTGCCAGCAGTTACTCTCTTCAACATTCCACAGATACGCAGTATTTT; CDR3 protein: CASSYSLQHSTDTQYF
V gene: TRBV10-3; J gene: TRBJ1-2; clone size: once; D gene: NA; CDR3 DNA: TGTGCCATCAGTGAGTCGCTGGACTATGGCTACACCTTC; CDR3 protein: CAISESLDYGYTF
V gene: TRBV12-3/TRBV12-4; J gene: TRBJ2-7; clone size: few; D gene: NA; CDR3 DNA: TGTGCCAGCAGTTTATCCAGGACAGCACCTTACGAGCAGTACTTC; CDR3 protein: CASSLSRTAPYEQYF
V gene: TRBV11-2; J gene: TRBJ2-5; clone size: NA; D gene: NA; CDR3 DNA: TGTGCCAGCAGCTTAGATCGGGCAGTTAGGGGGCAAGAGACCCAGTACTTC; CDR3 protein: CASSLDRAVRGQETQYF
V gene: TRBV10-3; J gene: TRBJ2-7; clone size: many; D gene: NA; CDR3 DNA: TGTGCCATCAGTGGAGACTACCTCGGGGAGCAGTACTTC; CDR3 protein: CAISGDYLGEQYF
V gene: TRBV20-1; J gene: TRBJ2-1; clone size: few; D gene: NA; CDR3 DNA: TGCAGTGCTAGAGTACGAGGGAGCTCCTACAATGAGCAGTTCTTC; CDR3 protein: CSARVRGSSYNEQFF
V gene: TRBV18; J gene: TRBJ2-7; clone size: many; D gene: NA; CDR3 DNA: TGTGCCAGCTCACCACCGACGGGCTACTCCTACGAGCAGTACTTC; CDR3 protein: CASSPPTGYSYEQYF
V gene: TRBV5-1; J gene: TRBJ2-5; clone size: NA; D gene: TRBD2; CDR3 DNA: TGCGCCAGCAGAGCGGCGGGAGGCGAGACCCAGTACTTC; CDR3 protein: CASRAAGGETQYF
V gene: TRBV21-1; J gene: TRBJ2-7; clone size: NA; D gene: NA; CDR3 DNA: TGTGCCAGCAGCACTACCGGGACTAGCGTCGCCTACGAGCAGTACTTC; CDR3 protein: CASSTTGTSVAYEQYF
V gene: TRBV4-2; J gene: TRBJ2-1; clone size: NA; D gene: TRBD1; CDR3 DNA: TGTGCCAGCAAAACGGGGACAGGGTGGCAAGCTACAACCTACAATGAGCAGTTCTTC; CDR3 protein: CASKTGTGWQATTYNEQFF
V gene: TRBV20-1; J gene: TRBJ2-7; clone size: many; D gene: NA; CDR3 DNA: TGCAGTGCTAGACAGGGTTATGCCTACGAGCAGTACTTC; CDR3 protein: CSARQGYAYEQYF
V gene: TRBV28; J gene: TRBJ2-1; clone size: many; D gene: NA; CDR3 DNA: TGTGCCAGCAGTTCGAGAGGAGGGGCTTTTAAGCAGTTCTTC; CDR3 protein: CASSSRGGAFKQFF
V gene: TRBV28; J gene: TRBJ2-3; clone size: many; D gene: TRBD2; CDR3 DNA: TGTGCCAGCACCACACTAGCGAGCACAGATACGCAGTATTTT; CDR3 protein: CASTTLASTDTQYF
V gene: TRBV18; J gene: TRBJ2-7; clone size: NA; D gene: TRBD2; CDR3 DNA: TGTGCCAGCTCACCTAGGCGGGAGGGCCCCTACGAGCAGTACTTC; CDR3 protein: CASSPRREGPYEQYF
V gene: TRBV4-1; J gene: TRBJ1-6; clone size: many; D gene: NA; CDR3 DNA: TGCGCCAGCAGCCAAATTTTGGACAGTTCTGGCTCCTATAATTCACCCCTCCACTTT; CDR3 protein: CASSQILDSSGSYNSPLHF
V gene: TRBV7-2; J gene: TRBJ2-3; clone size: NA; D gene: TRBD2; CDR3 DNA: TGTGCCAGCATGCGGGGGGGCACAGATACGCAGTATTTT; CDR3 protein: CASMRGGTDTQYF
V gene: TRBV12-3/TRBV12-4; J gene: TRBJ2-3; clone size: many; D gene: TRBD2; CDR3 DNA: TGTGCCAGCAGGATAGCGGGGAGCACAGATACGCAGTATTTT; CDR3 protein: CASRIAGSTDTQYF
V gene: TRBV20-1; J gene: TRBJ2-3; clone size: many; D gene: TRBD1; CDR3 DNA: TGCAGTGCTAGTCCGGACAGGGGGACAGATACGCAGTATTTT; CDR3 protein: CSASPDRGTDTQYF
V gene: TRBV3-1; J gene: TRBJ2-7; clone size: NA; D gene: TRBD2; CDR3 DNA: TGTGCCAGCAGCGGGACTAGCGGGACCTACGAGCAGTACTTC; CDR3 protein: CASSGTSGTYEQYF
V gene: TRBV27; J gene: TRBJ2-7; clone size: many; D gene: TRBD1; CDR3 DNA: TGTGCCAGCAGGGACAGGGGCAGATGGGCCGAGCAGTACTTC; CDR3 protein: CASRDRGRWAEQYF
V gene: TRBV27; J gene: TRBJ1-5; clone size: many; D gene: NA; CDR3 DNA: TGTGCCACCCGGGCGGGGCTTCTTCAGCCCCAGCATTTT; CDR3 protein: CATRAGLLQPQHF
V gene: TRBV7-9; J gene: TRBJ2-7; clone size: few; D gene: NA; CDR3 DNA: TGTGCCAGCAGCTTTGATTACTACGAGCAGTACTTC; CDR3 protein: CASSFDYYEQYF
V gene: TRBV5-6; J gene: TRBJ2-7; clone size: many; D gene: NA; CDR3 DNA: TGTGCCAGCAGCTACCGGATGGGGTCCTACGAGCAGTACTTC; CDR3 protein: CASSYRMGSYEQYF